The subject of this entry is one T cell receptor (beta chain). What it binds is unknown. 5'RACE, which relied on constant-segment primers, yielded TCR alpha and TCR beta cDNA libraries carrying sample barcodes and UMIs. Via MiXCR, TCRdb re-called the 5' RACE reads, giving one row per CDR3 protein. The sample holds around 340,000 distinct CDR3 sequences, about an eighth seen once. This specimen comes from a study of T-cell memory formation after mild COVID-19. Study results and limitations: Clones shrinking between day 15 and 85 showed a balanced CD4/CD8 split, and those that grew later tilted toward CD4+.

The V gene's germline CDR1 is MNHNY and CDR2 SVGAGI (reference sequence). Trimming at V came to 4 bases and at J to 4 bases, leaving 4 bases not matched to a gene. The CDR3 covers 14 residues. Sequenced sample: PBMCs or a T cell subset sorted from them (not recorded which). This receptor was obtained from a man between 18 and 35 years old who had mild COVID-19 (a few samples of this study predate the infection). Cell type and time point are not known. The chain couples TRBV6-6 to TRBJ1-2; TRBD1 matches at 9 bases. CDR3 protein: CASSSQTGGYGYTF. CDR3 DNA sequence: TGTGCCAGCAGTTCCCAGACAGGGGGCTATGGCTACACCTTC.